This TCR beta chain was sequenced for a study of blood T cells in healthy people across ages. General study points: Across samples, TCR beta diversity tracked strongly with naive T cell percentage.

All donors came from Russia, were Caucasian and healthy, and spanned ages about 6 to 90. Of note for this clonotype: Its antigen remains unknown.

A sample-barcoded 5' primer and a J-beta primer mix were used in a second PCR of roughly 7 to 12 cycles. TCRdb reprocessed the 5' RACE reads with MiXCR, giving one entry per CDR3 protein. The data contain around 800,000 distinct CDR3 sequences, 40% to 50% of them singletons. The clonotype was recovered from a man in his sixties in good health. Source material: blood.

This CDR3 reads CASSQVPGLAGVNTGELFF. The CDR3 DNA reads TGCGCCAGCAGCCAAGTACCGGGACTAGCGGGGGTAAACACCGGGGAGCTGTTTTTT. This chain uses TRBV4-1 with TRBJ2-2, with TRBD2 identical over 14 bases. The CDR3 sequence is 19 residues long. CDR1 MGHRA and CDR2 YSYEKL come from the germline V gene. Trimming took 1 base from V and 2 from J; bases not matched to a gene: 6.